Listed here is a single TCR beta chain. The clone's antigen remains unknown. Base qualities are missing; no much larger clone stands one base away. The data were taken from a study of control samples from healthy donors and cancer patients (TCRdb year 2020). The germline V gene (reference sequence) specifies LNHDA as CDR1 and SQIVND as CDR2. Compared with germline, V lacks 5 bases and J lacks 15 bases; bases without a gene match: 7. The CDR3 numbers 13 residues from cysteine through phenylalanine. Only CDR3 DNA remains: 39 bases, in frame from the first base. Libraries came from the immunoSEQ multiplex PCR assay. Entries here come from immuneACCESS through TCRdb and include only in-frame sequences with V and J called. Some clones fail to appear in such tables; in the studies checked, an unresolved V gene covers under half of the shortfall, and the cause of the remainder is unknown. In this sample the table shows about 180,000 clones, around 91% of which occur a single time. In total, the top ten clones hold approximately 1.4% of the sample.

The source material was blood. The V and J genes are TRBV19 and TRBJ2-1, with 13 bases matching TRBD2. The sequence was obtained from a woman in her fifties or sixties in good health. Here the CDR3 is given as CASSLRLAGGAFF. The DNA is TGTGCCAGTAGTCTCCGACTAGCGGGAGGTGCGTTCTTC.